This TCR beta chain came from a study of cytomegalovirus exposure and HLA in healthy donors. Study observations and caveats: Both high specificity and high sensitivity reportedly marked the classifier's diagnosis of cytomegalovirus status.

Looked up from germline, CDR1 is SEHNR and CDR2 is FQNEAQ (reference sequence). CDR3 size: 13 residues. Between the trimmed V and J ends, which lost 6 bases and 10 bases, there was a span of 18 bases. As to this clone: Its target is not known.

Use of 60 Vbeta and 13 Jbeta primers characterized the PCR. Profiling relied on immunoSEQ multiplex PCR, and the TCRdb table lists in-frame clones only, not all of them. Found here are 130,000 or so clones, 60% to 85% of them singletons; the top ten hold under 2%. The source material was PBMCs. This sequence joins TRBV7-9 and TRBJ1-2; D not certain. The receptor was derived from a female donor in good health and CMV-seropositive. The CDR3 DNA follows: TGTGCCAGCAGACTTAACGAGGGCGGCGTCTACACCTTC. Translating gives CASRLNEGGVYTF.